This T cell receptor beta chain appears in the sequencing data of a study of shared clonotypes between healthy human individuals. Study information: CD4 naive cells filled three plates per donor, CD4 memory three, CD8 naive two and CD8 memory one. Study-level results: The study found about 5% of naive CD4 clonotypes shared across several donors.

Germline CDR1 reads KGHSH; CDR2 reads LQKENI. This CDR3 region has 15 residues. The J segment lost 6 bases and the V segment lost 6 bases, leaving 12 bases of the junction unmatched. With respect to this clone: Its antigen is currently unknown.

The assay was immunoSEQ multiplex PCR, and TCRdb's table has in-frame clones only and misses some. Of 2 million to 2.5 million clones in the sample, approximately 95% were seen once. The gene calls are TRBV18 and TRBJ2-7; 9 bases map to TRBD1. This sequence was found in a man aged 18-30 years in good health. Source material: naive CD4+ T cells sorted from blood. Subset meaning: CD45RA+ positively selected. CDR3 in DNA: TGTGCCAGCTCGGCCGACCTGACAGGGGGTCGCGAGCAGTACTTC. It codes for CASSADLTGGREQYF. The variable domain in full, completed from reference TRBV18 and TRBJ2-7, reads NAGVMQNPRHLVRRRGQEARLRCSPMKGHSHVYWYRQLPEEGLKFMVYLQKENIIDESGMPKERFSAEFPKEGPSILRIQQVVRGDSAAYFCASSADLTGGREQYFGPGTRLTVT.